This record covers a single T cell receptor beta chain. The CDR3 is made up of 14 amino acids. V lost 5 bases, J lost 2 bases, and 12 bases lay in between. Germline CDR1 and CDR2: SGHTA and FQGTGA. This entry is derived from a study of blood T cell repertoires in COVID-19. For the study at large: The cDNA or gDNA used as material had been derived from T cells, B-cell-depleted T cells, or PBMCs.

Source study methods: Amplification from reference gene primers served as the basis for estimated nucleated cell counts. The method was immunoSEQ multiplex PCR; TCRdb's version includes in-frame clones alone and lacks a portion of them. V and J calls and clone size come straight from that table; D and trimming were deduced from the DNA. The sample contains more than 100,000 clones, about 89% of which appear only once. This clonotype was obtained from a woman in her 70s with acute or convalescent COVID-19. Sequencing input: peripheral blood. The gene calls are TRBV7-3 and TRBJ1-1; D may be TRBD1 (6 bases). CDR3: CASSMGHQNTEAFF. CDR3 nucleotides: TGTGCCAGCAGCATGGGACACCAAAACACTGAAGCTTTCTTT.